This T cell receptor beta chain is drawn from a study of blood T cell repertoires in COVID-19 (dated by TCRdb to 2018 to 2020). Turning to the overall study: Collaborator samples came from the United States, Italy and Spain and covered acute and convalescent phases of COVID-19. The material from the prospective study consisted of cDNA or gDNA derived from T cells, B-cell-depleted T cells, or PBMCs. A freely available public database, intended as a resource for researchers studying the immune response to SARS-CoV-2, is where the repertoires were released. The sample metadata nearly always contained a de-identified subject ID, COVID-19 status, age in years and sex. The samples were drawn from two sources: the first 160 participants of the ongoing ImmuneRACE study, and 1,254 subjects contributed by 6 global collaborators. Where available, HLA class I and class II types were obtained from metadata supplied by the sample provider rather than from assay-based typing. Deeply sampled blood TCRbeta repertoires from subjects exposed to, actively infected with, or recovered from COVID-19 were included in the dataset.

Turning to this clone: Its target antigen remains unknown. It has no much larger one-base neighbor in the sample; base qualities were not kept.

What the authors observed across the whole study: The amount of clinical and demographic metadata varied by source and participant and was provided uncurated.

TCRbeta CDR3 regions were amplified from genomic DNA using the immunoSEQ Assay, a bias-controlled multiplex PCR. The authors' pipeline ran thus. Nucleated cell counts per sample were estimated from amplification of reference gene primers within the assay. To quantify the absolute abundance of each unique TCRbeta CDR3 rearrangement, sequence reads were collapsed and filtered. For each sample, productive Simpson clonality was calculated by taking the square root of Simpson's diversity index across productive rearrangements. In TCRdb, the immuneACCESS table is reduced to in-frame sequences with V and J assigned. These tables do not hold every clone; where another copy was compared, an unresolved V gene accounts for under half, and the others remain unexplained. V and J calls and clone size are given by that table; D and trimming were obtained from the DNA. This sample holds 90,000 to 130,000 clones; 88% were observed only once. The top ten hold approximately 3.4% of the sample.

Collaborating institutions collected whole blood in K2EDTA tubes following their own protocols. For TCRbeta analysis, collaborators shipped samples as frozen whole blood, isolated PBMCs, or DNA extracted from either of those sample types. This clonotype originated in a woman in her 50s with acute or convalescent COVID-19. Specimen: peripheral blood.

The bases read TGTGCCAGCAGTGACATTGGCGGGAGGGACACCGGGGAGCTGTTTTTT. The resulting protein is CASSDIGGRDTGELFF. The chain uses TRBV6-4 and TRBJ2-2; 9 bases in the middle match TRBD2. From its cysteine to its phenylalanine, the CDR3 spans 16 amino acids. Here the CDR3 DNA is all that survives: 48 bases in frame from base 1. Trimming accounts for 2 bases at V and 3 bases at J, while the number of junction bases matched to no gene is 4. The germline V gene sets CDR1 to MRHNA and CDR2 to SNTAGT.